This T cell receptor beta chain was found in a study of glioma-infiltrating T cells. General observations from the study: Only very few CDR3 sequences appeared in both tissue and blood.

The count of this clonotype is one. Its specificity is unknown. Sequence at one end of the junction differs from germline and may be a read error. Using RNA template, CDR3s of TCR alpha and beta were amplified with iRepertoire arm-PCR. Each CDR3 protein is one row after TCRdb ran MiXCR on the multiplex PCR reads. The table has over 100,000 distinct CDR3 sequences, less than 30% seen once. Germline V lookup: CDR1 SGHVS, CDR2 FNYEAQ. The CDR3 has 14 amino acids. Source material: glioma tissue, nonneoplastic brain tissue, or PBMCs (not recorded which). The chain combines TRBV7-6 with TRBJ2-3, with D perhaps matching TRBD1 (5 bases). The sequence was collected from a human donor with low-grade glioma or glioblastoma, undergoing nonglioma brain surgery, or in good health (not recorded which). As DNA, the CDR3 is TGCGCCAGAAGCTTAATAGGGGTCACAGATACGCAGTATTTT. Amino acids: CARSLIGVTDTQYF.